This TCR beta chain was retrieved from a study of CD8+CD57+ T cells in acquired aplastic anemia. Flow cytometry had shown expanded CD8+CD57+ cells in the patients chosen for sequencing. TCR beta VDJ and CDR3 were profiled, and genomic DNA was the template. TCRdb redid the calling of the reads with MiXCR, one entry per CDR3 protein. The table includes under 250,000 distinct CDR3 sequences, around half detected once. The junction had 5 bases not matched to a gene; V was cut back by 10 bases and J by 1 base. Germline CDR1 is KGHDR and CDR2 is SFDVKD. The CDR3 runs to 13 residues. Source material: sorted CD4+, CD8+, or CD8+CD57+ T cells (not recorded which) from PBMCs. The chain couples TRBV24-1 to TRBJ1-1; the match to TRBD1 covers 7 bases. This TCR was recovered from a human donor with aplastic anemia. In nucleotides, the CDR3 is TGTGCCACTCAACAGGGGAAGAACACTGAAGCTTTCTTT. It is translated as CATQQGKNTEAFF.